This T cell receptor beta chain was obtained from a study of CXCR3-negative and CXCR3-positive naive CD8 T cells. UMI-tagged TRB cDNA libraries were built via 5' RACE. TCRdb reprocessed the 5' RACE reads and keeps a single row for each CDR3 protein, giving no DNA. This sample's table reports under 150,000 distinct CDR3 sequences. Comment on this clonotype: Its antigen is undetermined.

Identification of naive CD8+ T cells rested on CD45RO-CCR7+CD27+CD95- status. The study, taken as a whole, reports: For the naive subsets, surface CD5 was similar, and TCR strength was inferred from TRB CDR3 properties. Naive cells positive for CXCR3 carried more hydrophobic TRB CDR3s than CXCR3-negative ones. Memory cells differed in TRBV-TRBJ usage, but naive CXCR3-negative and CXCR3-positive cells had similar usage. Memory CD8+ cells showed much lower diversity, while both naive subsets displayed comparably high diversity.

There are 14 residues in the CDR3. Germline values: CDR1 MNHEY, CDR2 SMNVEV (reference sequence). The chain combines TRBV27 with TRBJ2-7. The sequence was collected from a human donor in good health. Some clones in this sample may be carry-over from other donors' samples. Sequencing was carried out using naive CXCR3+ CD8+ T cells from blood. Noted subset: CD45RO-CCR7+CD27+CD95- naive CD8+ T cells expressing CXCR3 (TNR3+). CDR3 sequence: CASSLTTSHYEQYF.